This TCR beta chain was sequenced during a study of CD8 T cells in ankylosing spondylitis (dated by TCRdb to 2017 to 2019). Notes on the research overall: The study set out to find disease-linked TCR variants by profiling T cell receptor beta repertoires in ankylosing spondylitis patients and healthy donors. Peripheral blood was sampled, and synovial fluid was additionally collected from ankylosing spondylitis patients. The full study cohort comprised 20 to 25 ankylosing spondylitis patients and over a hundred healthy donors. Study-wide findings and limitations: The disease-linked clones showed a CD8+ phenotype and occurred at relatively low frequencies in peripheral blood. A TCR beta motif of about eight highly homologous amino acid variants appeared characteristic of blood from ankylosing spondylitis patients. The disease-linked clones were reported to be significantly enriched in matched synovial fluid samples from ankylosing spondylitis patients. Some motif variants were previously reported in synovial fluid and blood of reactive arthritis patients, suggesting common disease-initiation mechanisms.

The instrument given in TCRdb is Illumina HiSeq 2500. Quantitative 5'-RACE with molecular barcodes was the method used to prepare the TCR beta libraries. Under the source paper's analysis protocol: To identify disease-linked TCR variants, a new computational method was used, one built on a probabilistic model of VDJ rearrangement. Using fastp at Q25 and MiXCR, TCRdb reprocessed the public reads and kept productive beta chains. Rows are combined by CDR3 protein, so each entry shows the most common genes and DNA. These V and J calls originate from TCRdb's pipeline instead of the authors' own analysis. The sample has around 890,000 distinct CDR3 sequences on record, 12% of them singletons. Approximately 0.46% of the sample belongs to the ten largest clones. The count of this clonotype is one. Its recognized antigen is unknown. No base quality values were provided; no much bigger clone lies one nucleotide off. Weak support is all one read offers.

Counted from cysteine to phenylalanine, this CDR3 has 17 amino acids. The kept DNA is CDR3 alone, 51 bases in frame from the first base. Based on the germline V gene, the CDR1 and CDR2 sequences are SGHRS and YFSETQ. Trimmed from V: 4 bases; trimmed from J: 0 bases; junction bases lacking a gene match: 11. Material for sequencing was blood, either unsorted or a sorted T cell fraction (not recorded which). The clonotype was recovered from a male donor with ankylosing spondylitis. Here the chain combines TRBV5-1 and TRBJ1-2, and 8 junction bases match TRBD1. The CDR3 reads CASSRTGIPYTNYGYTF. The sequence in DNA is TGCGCCAGCAGCAGGACAGGGATCCCCTATACTAACTATGGCTACACCTTC. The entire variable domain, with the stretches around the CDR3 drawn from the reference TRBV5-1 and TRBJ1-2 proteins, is KAGVTQTPRYLIKTRGQQVTLSCSPISGHRSVSWYQQTPGQGLQFLFEYFSETQRNKGNFPGRFSGRQFSNSRSEMNVSTLELGDSALYLCASSRTGIPYTNYGYTFGSGTRLTVV.